These 24 T cell receptor beta chains came from one sample sequenced in a study of shared clonotypes between healthy human individuals. Generated by immunoSEQ multiplex PCR, the TCRdb table keeps only in-frame clones and is missing some. The sample holds tens of thousands of clones; under 65% are singletons and the top ten take approximately 56%. The sample was memory CD8+ T cells sorted from blood. Subset in this sample: CD45RO+ cells pooled with CCR7-negative TemRA cells. The origin of the receptors is a man aged 25 to 45 in good health.

The V and J genes are TRBV15 and TRBJ2-1; 11 nucleotides agree with TRBD2. Germline lookup yields CDR1 LNHNV and CDR2 YYDKDF (reference sequence). The J segment lost 9 bases and the V segment lost 4 bases, leaving 8 bases of the junction unmatched. CDR3 length: 15 residues. The CDR3 DNA is TGTGCCACCAGCAAGACACTAGCGGGAGCAATTGAGCAGTTCTTC. Translating gives CATSKTLAGAIEQFF.

This rearrangement joins TRBV7-9 to TRBJ2-3; D may be TRBD2 (5 bases). The V end lost 5 bases, the J end lost 2 bases, and 14 bases lay between the germline ends. Germline V gives CDR1 SEHNR, CDR2 FQNEAQ (reference sequence). The CDR3 sequence is 15 residues long. In DNA, the CDR3 is TGTGCCAGCAGCCTCCGGCTAGCATCCACAGATACGCAGTATTTT. Amino acids: CASSLRLASTDTQYF.

This clone was seen a single time. The chain combines TRBV12-5 with TRBJ2-1; 10 bases map to TRBD2. The CDR3 sequence is 16 residues long. Germline lookup yields CDR1 LGHNT and CDR2 FRNRAP. The trim removed 1 base at V and 4 bases at J, leaving 4 bases unmatched. CDR3 sequence (DNA): TGTGCTAGTGGTTTGGGGACTAGCGGATCTTACAATGAGCAGTTCTTC. Residues: CASGLGTSGSYNEQFF.

The chain joins TRBV9 to TRBJ2-1, with 9 nucleotides matching TRBD2. CDR1 and CDR2 from the germline V gene are SGDLS and YYNGEE. The CDR3 has 14 amino acids. The trim removed 0 bases at V and 7 bases at J, leaving 2 bases unmatched. Here the CDR3 reads CASSVGTSVNEQFF. The CDR3 DNA reads TGTGCCAGCAGCGTAGGGACTAGCGTGAATGAGCAGTTCTTC.

The chain couples TRBV5-6 to TRBJ2-7, with D perhaps TRBD1 (5 bases). This CDR3 is 13 amino acids long. Trimming removed 3 bases at V and 3 bases at J, with 10 bases between. The V gene's germline CDR1 is SGHDT and CDR2 YYEEEE. The CDR3 protein is CASSSGQFYEQYF. The CDR3 nucleotides read TGTGCCAGCAGCTCCGGACAATTCTACGAGCAGTACTTC.

The chain combines TRBV19 with TRBJ2-1; D gene ambiguous. CDR1 LNHDA and CDR2 SQIVND come from the germline V gene (reference sequence). V was shortened by 3 bases and J by 1 base, with 7 bases between the two germline ends. This CDR3 region has 14 residues. The CDR3 here is CASSMEWSYNEQFF. The CDR3 nucleotides are TGTGCCAGTAGTATGGAGTGGTCCTACAATGAGCAGTTCTTC.

On this clone: The sample has other DNA sequences that encode this CDR3 too. This chain uses TRBV27 with TRBJ1-1; no firm D call. The germline CDR1 and CDR2 sequences are MNHEY and SMNVEV (reference sequence). CDR3 length: 12 residues. V was cut by 4 bases and J by 4 bases, with 7 bases left in between. CDR3 sequence: CASSSTSTEAFF. The DNA of the CDR3 is TGTGCCAGCAGTTCCACCAGCACTGAAGCTTTCTTT.

V gene TRBV7-2 combines with J gene TRBJ2-3; 10 bases map to TRBD2. The V segment lost 4 bases and the J segment 3 bases; nucleotides outside the gene matches: 7. CDR1 and CDR2 from the germline V gene are SGHTA and FQGNSA. The CDR3 is 16 residues long. The CDR3 region has the DNA TGTGCCAGCAGCTACCCCCTAGCGGGAGAGACAGATACGCAGTATTTT. Its translation: CASSYPLAGETDTQYF.

The rearrangement uses TRBV5-5 and TRBJ2-7, with TRBD1 matching 12 bases. CDR3 length: 16 residues. Looked up from germline, CDR1 is SGHKS and CDR2 is YYEKEE (reference sequence). Losses at the gene ends were 5 bases for V and 4 bases for J; bases not matched to a gene: 10. CDR3 amino acids: CASRPTGTGGLYEQYF. CDR3 bases: TGTGCCAGCAGGCCTACTGGGACAGGGGGCCTGTACGAGCAGTACTTC.

This clone has a single count. Only one base separates this from a far larger clonotype, so it likely reflects a read error. V and J are TRBV5-5 and TRBJ1-5, with D perhaps TRBD1 (6 bases). The CDR3 is 13 residues long. Germline lookup yields CDR1 SGHKS and CDR2 YYEKEE (reference sequence). Trimming removed 3 bases from V and 5 bases from J, with 9 bases in between. DNA for the CDR3: TGTGCCAGCAGCTGGGAGGGGGATCAGCCCCAGCATTTT. Encoded protein: CASSWEGDQPQHF.

This clone was observed a few times. The rearrangement links TRBV2 to TRBJ1-1; D not resolved. Per the germline V gene, CDR1 is SNHLY and CDR2 is FYNNEI. Trimming removed 4 bases at V and 7 bases at J, with 10 bases between. There are 12 residues in the CDR3. The CDR3 spells CASSVNAYEAFF. In DNA, the CDR3 is TGTGCCAGCAGTGTTAATGCGTATGAAGCTTTCTTT.

This clone is medium-sized. The chain recombines TRBV5-4 with TRBJ2-3, with TRBD2 as a possible D gene (5 bases). CDR1 and CDR2 (germline): SGHNT, YYREEE (reference sequence). Trimming removed 3 bases at V and 5 bases at J, with 16 bases between. The CDR3 length is 15 residues. CDR3 coding DNA: TGTGCCAGCAGCTCCATTCCTTCGAGGGAAGATACGCAGTATTTT. Protein product: CASSSIPSREDTQYF.

There are many counts of this clone. This chain uses TRBV5-1 with TRBJ1-2, with 7 bases that match TRBD1. V dropped 4 bases and J dropped 8; count of bases not matched to a gene: 11. CDR1 and CDR2 (germline): SGHRS, YFSETQ. CDR3 size: 14 residues. The CDR3 DNA is TGCGCCAGCAGCCGGGGACAGCAGGTGGGAGGCTACACCTTC. Translation: CASSRGQQVGGYTF.

V and J are TRBV4-2 and TRBJ2-4; D gene uncertain. Trimming took 5 bases from V and 5 from J, leaving 10 bases between them. The CDR3 is made up of 13 amino acids. CDR1 and CDR2 from the germline V gene are LGHNA and YNFKEQ. The CDR3 sequence is CASSLASENIQYF. The CDR3 DNA reads TGTGCCAGCAGCTTAGCCTCGGAAAACATTCAGTACTTC.

This clone has just a few counts. The chain uses TRBV10-3 and TRBJ1-3; D call uncertain. This CDR3 contains 14 residues. V lost 3 bases to trimming and J lost 2 bases, with 8 bases between them. Germline assignment: CDR1 ENHRY and CDR2 SYGVKD. CDR3 nucleotide sequence: TGTGCCATCAGTGAACGGGGAGCTGGAAACACCATATATTTT. Translated: CAISERGAGNTIYF.

The V call is TRBV6-5, the J call TRBJ2-7; 10 bases align to TRBD2. V lost 6 bases and J lost 4; bases outside the gene matches: 9. Germline assignment: CDR1 MNHEY and CDR2 SVGAGI. The CDR3 consists of 15 residues. This CDR3 reads CASSHQTSGFYEQYF. In nucleotides, the CDR3 is TGTGCCAGCAGCCACCAGACTAGCGGGTTTTACGAGCAGTACTTC.

This rearrangement joins TRBV29-1 to TRBJ2-1; D might be TRBD1 (5 bases). CDR1 and CDR2 from the germline V gene are SQVTM and ANQGSEA. The CDR3 contains 14 residues. Deletions cut 2 bases from V and 5 bases from J, with 13 bases between. The DNA of the CDR3 is TGCAGCGTTGAAAAGGGGCCCCTTAACAATGAGCAGTTCTTC. Amino acid sequence: CSVEKGPLNNEQFF.

This sequence joins TRBV5-1 and TRBJ2-1; 12 bases line up with TRBD2. Germline trimming cut 1 base from V and 10 bases from J; bases unmatched to any gene: 9. CDR3 length: 16 residues. Germline lookup yields CDR1 SGHRS and CDR2 YFSETQ. The CDR3 spells CASSLHTTSGRGEQFF. CDR3 coding DNA: TGCGCCAGCAGCTTGCACACGACTAGCGGGAGAGGCGAGCAGTTCTTC.

The gene calls are TRBV6-5 and TRBJ2-7, with 9 positions matching TRBD2. Trimming cost V 0 bases and J 2 bases; bases outside gene matches: 2. The CDR3 runs 15 residues. CDR1 and CDR2 (germline): MNHEY, SVGAGI. The CDR3 region is CASSYSAGGTYEQYF. The CDR3 DNA follows: TGTGCCAGCAGTTACTCGGCGGGAGGGACCTACGAGCAGTACTTC.

This sequence joins TRBV5-4 and TRBJ1-2; 7 nucleotides align to TRBD1. Trimming at V came to 4 bases and at J to 8 bases, leaving 14 bases not matched to a gene. Germline loops: CDR1 SGHNT, CDR2 YYREEE (reference sequence). This CDR3 has 15 amino acids. CDR3 bases: TGTGCCAGCAGCCAGTCAGGGGAGGGGGCTGTCGGCTACACCTTC. Protein: CASSQSGEGAVGYTF.

The chain uses TRBV5-5 and TRBJ2-2; D gene unclear. CDR1 is SGHKS, CDR2 YYEKEE, per germline (reference sequence). With 1 base removed from V and 6 bases from J, the gap between germline ends came to 1 base. This CDR3 is 11 amino acids long. The CDR3 region has the DNA TGTGCCAGCAGCTTGTCCGGGGAGCTGTTTTTT. Translating it yields CASSLSGELFF.

The V call is TRBV2, the J call TRBJ1-1, with D maybe TRBD1 (5 bases). This CDR3 contains 13 residues. V lost 8 bases, J lost 5 bases, and 15 bases lay in between. CDR1 is SNHLY and CDR2 is FYNNEI in the germline V gene. The DNA of the CDR3 is TGTGCCAGCTGCGCAGGGTATGGAACTGAAGCTTTCTTT. This encodes CASCAGYGTEAFF.

V is TRBV7-7 and J is TRBJ2-1, with D uncertain. V lost 1 base to trimming and J lost 3 bases, with 10 bases between them. The germline V gene has CDR1 SSHAT and CDR2 FNYEAQ (reference sequence). The CDR3 has 15 residues. The CDR3: CASSLGPADYNEQFF. The CDR3 coding sequence is TGTGCCAGCAGCTTAGGGCCCGCCGACTACAATGAGCAGTTCTTC.

J is TRBJ2-1 and V is TRBV6-5, with D possibly TRBD2 on 5 matching bases. The CDR3 sequence is 13 residues long. Trimming took off 6 bases at V and 8 bases at J, with 14 bases between the two ends. Germline V CDR1 and CDR2: MNHEY, SVGAGI. CDR3 sequence reads: CASSRTLGDEQFF. In DNA, the CDR3 is TGTGCCAGCAGCCGTACACTAGGCGATGAGCAGTTCTTC.